This TCR beta chain is from a study of PD-1 blockade in classical Hodgkin lymphoma (TCRdb year 2020). Regarding the study in general: Nivolumab dosing was 3 mg/kg intravenously every 2 weeks, continuing until either disease progression or unacceptable toxicity. The study used TCR beta sequencing and CyTOF to define a peripheral blood immune signature of response to PD-1 blockade in classical Hodgkin lymphoma. Overall results and qualifications from the work: Baseline TCR diversity was reported as lower in newly diagnosed patients than in healthy donors, and lower still in relapsed/refractory patients. The study was restricted to a single clinical trial cohort, and the causes of repertoire differences, possibly disease activity or prior therapy, were left undefined. Patients starting nivolumab less than 1 year after ASCT had lower diversity and were excluded from later analyses to avoid confounding by immune reconstitution. By C4D1, a significant rise was seen in CD4+ TCR diversity but not in CD8+ TCR diversity (p=0.0027 vs p=0.16), and the rise was most apparent among complete responders (p=0.02). Among trial patients, those achieving complete response had baseline diversity similar to that of newly diagnosed patients, while diversity was significantly lower in partial responders and progressors.

The Qiagen DNeasy kit was used to extract genomic DNA from unsorted PBMCs and from the negatively selected CD4+ and CD8+ fractions. Amplification of TCR beta CDR3 regions was done by immunoSEQ multiplex PCR with primers that anneal to V and J segments. A synthetic immune receptor repertoire was used to minimize amplification bias, and any remaining bias was removed computationally after sequencing. From the authors' description of their analysis: Custom Python scripts were used to quantify repertoire diversity as the Shannon entropy index. Unsorted, CD4+ and CD8+ repertoires were analyzed separately, except in combined analyses where CD4+ and CD8+ sequences were merged in silico. Clonal expansion was defined as a frequency increase of at least 2-fold after treatment compared with C1D1, and clones undetected at baseline were assigned a pseudocount of 0.5. Clones with 0 or 1 copy at C1D1 were classified as singleton clones, and clones with 2 or more copies were classified as non-singleton clones. Clones expanded in unsorted samples were labelled as CD4+, CD8+ or unknown by matching protein sequences in sorted samples from the same patient. Wilcoxon tests on paired samples were used to test diversity changes from C1D1 to C4D1. Sourced from immuneACCESS, this table was stored by TCRdb with only in-frame sequences that have V and J called. A share of the clones is absent; for the studies checked, an unresolved V gene accounts for under half, and the remainder has no known explanation. The V and J calls and clone size were taken over from that table, and D and trimming were inferred from the DNA. The sample profile shows about 21,000 clones; 65% to 80% of them were found once. Over 0.95% of the sample comes from the top ten.

From a lookup of the germline V gene, CDR1 and CDR2 are MGHDK and SYGVNS. The CDR3 measures 16 amino acids from cysteine to phenylalanine. Left in the record is the CDR3 DNA by itself, 48 bases read in frame from the first base. Trimming removed 2 bases from V and 5 bases from J, leaving 15 bases between the germline ends. This sample's time point label indicates: cycle 4 day 1 (C4D1), after six to seven weeks of nivolumab. Every trial patient had relapsed after autologous stem cell transplantation, and cohorts A, B and C differed in prior brentuximab vedotin exposure. CD4+ T cells were purified from thawed PBMCs by magnetic negative selection with a Miltenyi CD4+ T cell isolation kit. A total of over 50 patients with relapsed/refractory classical Hodgkin lymphoma made up the trial cohort, and each patient's best overall response was complete response, partial response or progressive disease. Trial patients were treated with single-agent nivolumab in the multi-cohort phase II CheckMate 205 trial. An independent review committee assessed best overall response by applying the 2007 International Working Group response criteria. Trial PBMCs were collected immediately before nivolumab initiation (C1D1) and during therapy at cycle 2 day 1 and cycle 4 day 1. Peripheral blood was collected in 8 mL Vacutainer Cell Preparation Tubes, from which PBMCs were isolated by centrifugation and then cryopreserved. Purified CD4+ and CD8+ fractions were generated only in cases for which an additional PBMC sample was available. Magnetically labelled cells were depleted on LS columns in a quadroMACS separator, and the flow-through was collected as the purified fraction.

In regard to this clone: Its binding antigen is unknown. No base quality values were provided; no much bigger clone lies one nucleotide off.

The chain is assembled from TRBV25-1 and TRBJ2-2; the D gene is possibly TRBD1, with 5 bases matching. This sequence was found in a human donor with classical Hodgkin lymphoma. The sample consisted of CD4+ T cells from blood, taken before the fourth cycle of nivolumab. The CDR3 protein sequence reads: CASSEVIQGWTGELFF. The DNA sequence is as follows: TGTGCCAGCAGTGAAGTGATTCAGGGTTGGACCGGGGAGCTGTTTTTT. The variable domain in full, with residues beyond the CDR3 obtained from the reference TRBV25-1 and TRBJ2-2 genes, is EADIYQTPRYLVIGTGKKITLECSQTMGHDKMYWYQQDPGMELHLIHYSYGVNSTEKGDLSSESTVSRIRTEHFPLTLESARPSHTSQYLCASSEVIQGWTGELFFGEGSRLTVL.